The 27 T cell receptor beta chains listed next were all sequenced from one sample in a study of STAT5B mutations in CD4+ large granular lymphocyte leukemia. The repertoire was sequenced with immunoSEQ multiplex PCR; TCRdb's copy has only in-frame clones and lacks some. This table holds roughly 30,000 clones, 75% to 85% found once. The specimen sequenced was CD4+ T cells from blood buffy coats. Source of these receptors: a human donor in good health.

This clone was picked up one time. V is TRBV5-4 and J is TRBJ1-3; D call uncertain. Germline V gives CDR1 SGHNT, CDR2 YYREEE (reference sequence). The CDR3 is made up of 16 amino acids. The V gene lost 1 base and the J gene lost 0 bases, with 11 bases spanning the gap. The CDR3 sequence is CASSLNGLISGNTIYF. In nucleotides, the CDR3 is TGTGCCAGCAGCTTGAATGGGCTGATCTCTGGAAACACCATATATTTT.

The V call is TRBV27, the J call TRBJ2-3, with TRBD2 matching over 12 bases. Germline lookup yields CDR1 MNHEY and CDR2 SMNVEV (reference sequence). The CDR3 has 17 amino acids. The V gene end was trimmed by 5 bases and the J gene end by 3 bases; junction bases not matched to a gene: 9. The CDR3 DNA reads TGTGCCAGCAGTCCCCGGACTAGCGGGGCCTTAACAGATACGCAGTATTTT. It translates to CASSPRTSGALTDTQYF.

This clone was counted a few times. J is TRBJ2-3 and V is TRBV11-3, with D uncertain. Germline values: CDR1 SGHNT, CDR2 YENEEA. The CDR3 is 13 amino acids. Trimming shortened V by 1 base and J by 7 bases, and 9 bases separated the two germline ends. CDR3 DNA sequence: TGTGCCAGCAGCTTAGGAGCTCAGAATACGCAGTATTTT. Its protein is CASSLGAQNTQYF.

The V gene is TRBV7-6, the J gene TRBJ2-7; 14 nucleotides agree with TRBD2. The CDR3 contains 17 residues. V dropped 4 bases and J dropped 2; count of bases not matched to a gene: 7. Germline V CDR1 and CDR2: SGHVS, FNYEAQ. CDR3 amino acids: CASSYSGTSGRPYEQYF. DNA of the CDR3: TGTGCCAGCAGCTACTCCGGGACTAGCGGGAGACCCTACGAGCAGTACTTC.

The J gene is TRBJ2-5, the V gene TRBV11-2; D possibly uses TRBD1 or TRBD2 (6 bases each). The V end was cut by 4 bases, the J end by 5 bases, with 11 bases between. This CDR3 is 13 amino acids long. Per the germline V gene, CDR1 is SGHAT and CDR2 is FQNNGV. DNA for the CDR3: TGTGCCAGCAGCTATCAGGGGAGGGAGACCCAGTACTTC. Encoded protein: CASSYQGRETQYF.

The gene calls are TRBV5-4 and TRBJ2-1; D is ambiguous. Trimming stripped 4 bases from V and 1 base from J, with 12 bases between. The CDR3 totals 15 residues. Germline-derived CDR1 and CDR2 are SGHNT and YYREEE (reference sequence). This CDR3 is CASSQVVGSYNEQFF. As DNA, the CDR3 is TGTGCCAGCAGCCAGGTGGTTGGGTCCTACAATGAGCAGTTCTTC.

This rearrangement joins TRBV2 to TRBJ1-4; no clear D gene. The CDR3 has 15 residues. V dropped 0 bases and J dropped 3 bases, with 8 bases sitting between them. Germline V gives CDR1 SNHLY, CDR2 FYNNEI. CDR3 DNA sequence: TGTGCCAGCAGTGAAGCGCGAGGACCTAATGAAAAACTGTTTTTT. As protein: CASSEARGPNEKLFF.

The chain carries TRBV6-5 and TRBJ2-1; TRBD1 matches at 7 bases. The germline gives CDR1 MNHEY, CDR2 SVGAGI. The CDR3 loop spans 14 amino acids. With 0 bases clipped from V and 6 bases from J, the junction kept 2 bases outside the gene matches. The CDR3 region has the DNA TGTGCCAGCAGTTACTCGAGGGACAGCAATGAGCAGTTCTTC. Translated: CASSYSRDSNEQFF.

The chain links TRBV5-1 to TRBJ2-2; D call uncertain. Looked up from germline, CDR1 is SGHRS and CDR2 is YFSETQ. Trimming took off 2 bases at V and 2 bases at J, with 10 bases between the two ends. CDR3 length: 15 amino acids. For the CDR3, the DNA is TGCGCCAGCAGCTTCGCTGTCGCAAACACCGGGGAGCTGTTTTTT. It yields the protein CASSFAVANTGELFF.

The V call is TRBV19, the J call TRBJ1-5; D is unclear. The CDR3 is 13 residues long. The V end lost 5 bases, the J end lost 6 bases, and 11 bases lay between the germline ends. The germline V gene encodes CDR1 LNHDA and CDR2 SQIVND (reference sequence). The CDR3 DNA reads TGTGCCAGTAGTCCTACGTCGGCTCAGCCCCAGCATTTT. Translating it yields CASSPTSAQPQHF.

The count of this clone is one. This chain connects TRBV28 to TRBJ2-1; no reliable D call. Trimming took off 7 bases at V and 7 bases at J, with 17 bases between the two ends. CDR1 is MDHEN, CDR2 SYDVKM, per germline. CDR3 length: 14 residues. The CDR3, as DNA: TGTGCCAGCAACCCACCTCCCGAACCTAATGAGCAGTTCTTC. Translating gives CASNPPPEPNEQFF.

This clone was detected once. V usage is TRBV7-9 and J usage is TRBJ1-3, with 8 bases matching TRBD1. Trimming took 5 bases from V and 2 from J; bases not matched to a gene: 2. Germline loops: CDR1 SEHNR, CDR2 FQNEAQ (reference sequence). This CDR3 is built from 14 residues. In DNA form, the CDR3 reads TGTGCCAGCAGCCCGACAGGGGCTGGAAACACCATATATTTT. Translation gives CASSPTGAGNTIYF.

This rearrangement joins TRBV14 to TRBJ2-3; no clear D gene. Germline CDR1 reads SGHDN; CDR2 reads FVKESK. Trimming shortened V by 7 bases and J by 2 bases, and 10 bases separated the two germline ends. The CDR3 is 13 amino acids. This chain's CDR3 is CASNFGFTDTQYF. DNA for the CDR3: TGTGCCAGCAACTTCGGTTTCACAGATACGCAGTATTTT.

The chain couples TRBV7-2 to TRBJ1-2, with a possible D match to TRBD1 (5 bases). Per the germline V gene, CDR1 is SGHTA and CDR2 is FQGNSA. This CDR3 contains 11 residues. V lost 5 bases and J 8 bases, leaving 9 bases between the germline ends. CDR3 region: CASSDRGGYTF. The DNA of the CDR3 is TGTGCCAGCAGCGATAGGGGCGGCTACACCTTC.

The chain joins TRBV5-4 to TRBJ2-1; D not certain. Trimming stripped 0 bases from V and 5 bases from J, with 12 bases between. CDR3 length equals 15 residues. Germline V gene data show CDR1 as SGHNT and CDR2 as YYREEE (reference sequence). The CDR3 loop is CASSLVAGPHNEQFF. DNA of the CDR3: TGTGCCAGCAGCTTGGTGGCAGGCCCACACAATGAGCAGTTCTTC.

The rearrangement joins TRBV9 to TRBJ1-2, with 7 nucleotides matching TRBD1. The CDR3 sequence is 15 residues long. Germline CDR1 SGDLS, CDR2 YYNGEE. Unmatched junction bases numbered 9, after V lost 3 bases and J lost 4 bases. CDR3 in amino acids: CASSDSPGQSYGYTF. The CDR3 region has the DNA TGTGCCAGCAGCGATTCACCGGGACAGAGCTATGGCTACACCTTC.

This sequence joins TRBV30 and TRBJ2-1; the match to TRBD1 covers 10 bases. CDR3 length: 13 amino acids. Germline lookup yields CDR1 GTSNPN and CDR2 SVGIG (reference sequence). The CDR3: CAQQATRTGGQFF. CDR3 DNA: TGTGCACAGCAAGCCACGCGGACAGGGGGACAGTTCTTC.

This clone has just one count. V usage is TRBV4-2 and J usage is TRBJ1-3, with D perhaps TRBD1 (5 bases). Germline V gives CDR1 LGHNA, CDR2 YNFKEQ. The CDR3 covers 18 residues. Trimming removed 0 bases at V and 3 bases at J, with 18 bases between. The CDR3 reads CASSQEGTRAFLGNTIYF. The CDR3 bases are TGTGCCAGCAGCCAAGAAGGGACCAGGGCTTTTCTTGGAAACACCATATATTTT.

This clone showed up just a few times. The chain uses TRBV29-1 and TRBJ2-2, with D uncertain. The CDR3 is made up of 13 amino acids. V lost 7 bases to trimming and J lost 3 bases, with 12 bases between them. Germline assignment: CDR1 SQVTM and CDR2 ANQGSEA. The CDR3: CSAQAGYTGELFF. Written as DNA, the CDR3 is TGCAGCGCCCAAGCCGGTTACACCGGGGAGCTGTTTTTT.

The V call is TRBV4-2, the J call TRBJ2-1, with D perhaps matching TRBD2 (6 bases). V was cut by 0 bases and J by 2 bases, with 11 bases left in between. The CDR3 sequence is 16 residues long. The germline CDR1 and CDR2 sequences are LGHNA and YNFKEQ. CDR3 sequence: CASSQDPSATYNEQFF. CDR3 in DNA: TGTGCCAGCAGCCAAGATCCTAGCGCGACCTACAATGAGCAGTTCTTC.

CDR3 amino acids: CASSLFSGRGGTEAFF. DNA of the CDR3: TGTGCCAGCAGTTTATTCTCCGGGCGGGGTGGGACTGAAGCTTTCTTT. This rearrangement joins TRBV28 to TRBJ1-1; D is undetermined. The germline V gene encodes CDR1 MDHEN and CDR2 SYDVKM. Trimming left V 1 base short and J 5 bases short, with 17 bases between. The CDR3 runs 16 residues.

This chain connects TRBV5-1 to TRBJ2-7; either TRBD1 or TRBD2 may supply D (5 bases each). This CDR3 spans 15 amino acids. Trimming removed 0 bases from V and 7 bases from J, with 17 bases in between. Germline V gives CDR1 SGHRS, CDR2 YFSETQ. CDR3 sequence (DNA): TGCGCCAGCAGCTTGGAGGGGAGAGTGGTAGGGGAGCAGTACTTC. Translation: CASSLEGRVVGEQYF.

The chain has TRBV9 and TRBJ2-5, with a possible D match to TRBD2 (7 bases). Looked up from germline, CDR1 is SGDLS and CDR2 is YYNGEE. CDR3 length equals 15 residues. The ends were cut back, 4 bases at V and 3 bases at J, with 16 bases in the middle. CDR3 nucleotides: TGTGCCAGCAGCAGAGGAGGGGGGGGAGAAGAGACCCAGTACTTC. The encoded protein is CASSRGGGGEETQYF. The full variable domain, with the rest looked up from reference TRBV9 and TRBJ2-5, is DSGVTQTPKHLITATGQRVTLRCSPRSGDLSVYWYQQSLDQGLQFLIQYYNGEERAKGNILERFSAQQFPDLHSELNLSSLELGDSALYFCASSRGGGGEETQYFGPGTRLLVL.

This rearrangement joins TRBV6-5 to TRBJ2-7; D is ambiguous. Trimming cost V 0 bases and J 6 bases, with 9 bases left between them. The CDR3 runs 13 residues. Germline CDR1 and CDR2: MNHEY and SVGAGI. In DNA form, the CDR3 reads TGTGCCAGCAGTTACTCGACCGGGCGCGAGCAGTACTTC. Translation gives CASSYSTGREQYF.

This rearrangement joins TRBV15 to TRBJ1-5, with 10 bases lining up with TRBD1. CDR1 and CDR2 from the germline V gene are LNHNV and YYDKDF (reference sequence). Trimming removed 1 base from V and 2 bases from J; junction bases left unmatched: 2. This CDR3 has 16 residues. Here the CDR3 reads CATSRADRGGNQPQHF. The CDR3 coding sequence is TGTGCCACCAGCAGAGCGGACAGGGGGGGCAATCAGCCCCAGCATTTT. Supplemented by reference TRBV15 and TRBJ1-5, the full variable domain reads DAMVIQNPRYQVTQFGKPVTLSCSQTLNHNVMYWYQQKSSQAPKLLFHYYDKDFNNEADTPDNFQSRRPNTSFCFLDIRSPGLGDTAMYLCATSRADRGGNQPQHFGDGTRLSIL.

This clone has just one count. The chain joins TRBV5-6 to TRBJ2-3, with D unresolved. Germline lookup yields CDR1 SGHDT and CDR2 YYEEEE. The CDR3 sequence is 15 residues long. V lost 2 bases and J lost 0, with 10 bases in between. The DNA of the CDR3 is TGTGCCAGCAGCTTTAGGTCTAGTAGCACAGATACGCAGTATTTT. Its translation is CASSFRSSSTDTQYF.

This chain uses TRBV5-6 with TRBJ2-7, with TRBD1 matching 8 bases. Germline CDR1 reads SGHDT; CDR2 reads YYEEEE. The CDR3 contains 17 residues. Trimming took 0 bases from V and 4 from J; bases not matched to a gene: 12. The CDR3: CASSLAPRGRGLYEQYF. The CDR3 region has the DNA TGTGCCAGCAGCTTGGCGCCCCGAGGCAGGGGGCTTTACGAGCAGTACTTC.